This paragraph reports one TCR beta chain. Authors' analysis steps: Estimation of nucleated cell counts was performed using reference gene primer amplification. TCRdb keeps only in-frame clones here, not all; method: immunoSEQ multiplex PCR. V and J calls and clone size come straight from that table; D and trimming were deduced from the DNA. This table has about 210,000 clones, roughly 87% appearing once. The sample belongs to a study of blood T cell repertoires in COVID-19. Study details: Two negative PCRs, clearance, or symptom resolution had been documented for recovered Cohort 3 donors. Sources were T cells, B-cell-depleted T cells, or PBMCs; the material itself was cDNA or gDNA.

Enrolled through a virtual design, the participants were between 18 and 89 years of age and came from around 25 US areas. Germline-derived CDR1 and CDR2 are MGHRA and YSYEKL. V lost 1 base to trimming and J lost 3 bases; unmatched junction nucleotides: 7. This CDR3 is built from 17 residues. The sample taken for sequencing was PBMCs or T cells enriched from blood (not recorded which). This chain uses TRBV4-1 with TRBJ2-2; 8 bases align to TRBD2. This receptor was obtained from a man in his thirties or forties in a cohort exposed to, infected with or recovered from COVID-19 (not recorded which). The CDR3 nucleotides are TGCGCCAGCAGCCAAGCGGGAGGGCCAAGTTACACCGGGGAGCTGTTTTTT. Protein sequence: CASSQAGGPSYTGELFF.